This T cell receptor beta chain was observed in a study of graft-versus-host responses after intestinal transplantation. On the study more broadly: Transplant recipients had multivisceral, liver-intestinal, or isolated intestinal grafts. Study outcomes and limitations: Peak levels of circulating GvH clones tracked with early post-transplant HvG declines.

Germline V CDR1 and CDR2: MNHEY, SVGAGI. V lost 5 bases to trimming and J lost 6 bases, with 8 bases between them. This CDR3 has 11 residues. Plated together were roughly 200,000 CFSE-labeled responder cells and roughly 200,000 irradiated, violet-dye-labeled stimulator cells. Sorting after the reaction isolated proliferating CFSE-low CD3+CD4+ and CD3+CD8+ responders. The method was immunoSEQ multiplex PCR; TCRdb's version includes in-frame clones alone and lacks a portion of them. Here the sample spans about 12,000 clones, about 30% being singletons. The clonotype originates from a human patient who received an intestinal transplant. Specimen: alloreactive CD8+ T cells from a mixed lymphocyte reaction culture, collected before intestinal transplant. Subset of the sample: CFSE-low proliferating T cells sorted from approximately six-day pre-transplant mixed lymphocyte reaction (GvH or HvG direction). J is TRBJ2-7 and V is TRBV6-5; the D gene is possibly TRBD1 (5 bases). CDR3: CASSLGAEQYF. The CDR3, as DNA: TGTGCCAGCAGTCTAGGGGCCGAGCAGTACTTC.